This T cell receptor (beta chain) came from a study of Tregs in tolerant kidney transplant recipients. V was trimmed by 2 bases and J by 6 bases, leaving 10 bases between them. This CDR3 spans 13 amino acids. CDR1 is SGHTA and CDR2 is FQGNSA in the germline V gene. Sequencing used immunoSEQ multiplex PCR; TCRdb keeps in-frame clones, though not all of them. The table includes tens of thousands of clones, roughly 89% detected once. The sequence was collected from a human donor in good health. This sequence joins TRBV7-2 and TRBJ1-1; D unclear. Material: CD4+ T cells from blood. The DNA of the CDR3 is TGTGCCAGCAGCTTATTGCGTAAATCTGAAGCTTTCTTT. Translation: CASSLLRKSEAFF.